These 2 T cell receptor beta chains share one sample of origin, sequenced in a study of blood T cell repertoires in COVID-19. Sequencing used immunoSEQ multiplex PCR; TCRdb keeps in-frame clones, though not all of them. The sample records 170,000 or so clones, about 86% being singletons. Source material: peripheral blood. The receptor set was obtained from a man aged 50 to 60 with active or convalescent COVID-19.

The chain links TRBV5-8 to TRBJ1-2, with no clear D. The CDR3 has 16 amino acids. CDR1 and CDR2 from the germline V gene are SGHTS and YDEGEE. The V end lost 3 bases, the J end lost 0 bases, and 15 bases lay between the germline ends. This chain's CDR3 is CASSSDARPANYGYTF. Written as DNA, the CDR3 is TGTGCCAGCAGCTCGGATGCTAGACCCGCTAACTATGGCTACACCTTC.

The V gene is TRBV24-1, the J gene TRBJ2-1; 9 bases fit TRBD1. V lost 1 base and J lost 9; bases outside the gene matches: 12. The CDR3 spans 17 residues. Looked up from germline, CDR1 is KGHDR and CDR2 is SFDVKD. CDR3 DNA sequence: TGTGCCACCAGTGATTTAACCGGGACAGGGCTAGGAAGTGAGCAGTTCTTC. Protein sequence: CATSDLTGTGLGSEQFF.